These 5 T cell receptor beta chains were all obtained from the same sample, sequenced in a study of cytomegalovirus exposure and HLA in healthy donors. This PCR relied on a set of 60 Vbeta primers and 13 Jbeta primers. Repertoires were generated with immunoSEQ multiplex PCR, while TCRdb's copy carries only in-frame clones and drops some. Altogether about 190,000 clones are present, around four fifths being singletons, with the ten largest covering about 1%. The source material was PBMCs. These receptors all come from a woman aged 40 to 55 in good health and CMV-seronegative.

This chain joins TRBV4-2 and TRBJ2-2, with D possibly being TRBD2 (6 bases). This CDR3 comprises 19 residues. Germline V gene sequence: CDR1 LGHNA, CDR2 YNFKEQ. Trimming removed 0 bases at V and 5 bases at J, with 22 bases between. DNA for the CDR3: TGTGCCAGCAGCCAAGAGGGGCTTAGTCGTCGCCGGGGGACCGGGGAGCTGTTTTTT. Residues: CASSQEGLSRRRGTGELFF.

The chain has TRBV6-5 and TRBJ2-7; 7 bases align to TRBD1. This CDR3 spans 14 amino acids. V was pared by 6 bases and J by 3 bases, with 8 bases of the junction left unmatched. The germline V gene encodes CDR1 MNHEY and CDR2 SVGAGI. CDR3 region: CASRTRQGSYEQYF. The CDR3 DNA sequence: TGTGCCAGCAGAACCCGACAGGGTAGCTACGAGCAGTACTTC.

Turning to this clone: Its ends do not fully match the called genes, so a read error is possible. CDR3 region: CASREGHQPQHF. CDR3 nucleotide sequence: TGTGCCAGCAGGGAAGGGCATCAGCCCCAGCATTTT. The J gene is TRBJ1-5, the V gene TRBV6-1; D not certain. CDR3 size: 12 residues. Germline V gene sequence: CDR1 MNHNS, CDR2 SASEGT.

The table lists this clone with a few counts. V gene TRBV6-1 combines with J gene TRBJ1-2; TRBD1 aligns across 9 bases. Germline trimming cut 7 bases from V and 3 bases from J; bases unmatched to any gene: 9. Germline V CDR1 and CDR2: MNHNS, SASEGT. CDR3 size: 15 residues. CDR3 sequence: CASMLGQGIYYGYTF. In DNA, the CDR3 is TGTGCCAGCATGCTGGGACAGGGCATCTACTATGGCTACACCTTC.

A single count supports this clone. The CDR3 nucleotides are TGCGCCAGCAGCTCGGGGAGTGGGAGCCCCGTTCTGGATACGCAGTATTTT. Protein sequence: CASSSGSGSPVLDTQYF. The J gene is TRBJ2-3, the V gene TRBV5-1, with D possibly matching TRBD2 (5 bases). The V and J ends lost 3 bases and 6 bases respectively, with 23 bases between them. The CDR3 covers 17 residues. Germline assignment: CDR1 SGHRS and CDR2 YFSETQ.